A single sample is the source of the 4 T cell receptor beta chains below, sequenced in a study of OX40 agonist ivuxolimab in advanced cancers. TCRdb's copy holds only in-frame clones and misses some; the assay was immunoSEQ multiplex PCR. The sample carries roughly 19,000 clones, roughly 84% recorded once. This specimen was CD4+ or CD8+ T cells sorted from blood, taken in a trial of the OX40 agonist ivuxolimab. The receptors originated from an adult with an advanced solid tumor such as melanoma, head and neck, liver or kidney cancer.

This chain uses TRBV7-6 with TRBJ1-5, with TRBD1 identical over 11 bases. This CDR3 is 14 amino acids long. The V gene's germline CDR1 is SGHVS and CDR2 FNYEAQ. The V gene end was trimmed by 4 bases and the J gene end by 5 bases; junction bases not matched to a gene: 1. The CDR3 bases are TGTGCCAGCAGCTGGGGACAGGGGGATCAGCCCCAGCATTTT. Translation: CASSWGQGDQPQHF.

The chain couples TRBV4-1 to TRBJ2-1; 13 nucleotides align to TRBD2. V was clipped by 0 bases and J by 10 bases; unmatched bases: 6. The germline CDR1 and CDR2 sequences are MGHRA and YSYEKL. The CDR3 covers 16 residues. This CDR3 is CASSQDLTSGRGEQFF. The CDR3 bases are TGCGCCAGCAGCCAAGATCTCACTAGCGGGAGGGGGGAGCAGTTCTTC.

The V and J genes are TRBV30 and TRBJ2-3, with 8 positions matching TRBD2. CDR3 length equals 15 residues. CDR1 is GTSNPN, CDR2 SVGIG, per germline (reference sequence). After removal of 3 bases from V and 2 bases from J, the junction contained 7 bases not matched to a gene. The CDR3 DNA reads TGTGCCTGGAGGGCCGGGACTAGATACACAGATACGCAGTATTTT. It is translated as CAWRAGTRYTDTQYF.

This clone was found a few times. The CDR3 bases are TGTGCCAGCGGCGGGAGGATCGCCGGGGAGCTGTTTTTT. Its translation: CASGGRIAGELFF. The gene calls are TRBV7-8 and TRBJ2-2; 8 bases map to TRBD2. This CDR3 contains 13 residues. J lost 6 bases, V lost 8 bases, and 5 bases had no gene match. In germline, CDR1 is SGHVS, CDR2 FQNEAQ.